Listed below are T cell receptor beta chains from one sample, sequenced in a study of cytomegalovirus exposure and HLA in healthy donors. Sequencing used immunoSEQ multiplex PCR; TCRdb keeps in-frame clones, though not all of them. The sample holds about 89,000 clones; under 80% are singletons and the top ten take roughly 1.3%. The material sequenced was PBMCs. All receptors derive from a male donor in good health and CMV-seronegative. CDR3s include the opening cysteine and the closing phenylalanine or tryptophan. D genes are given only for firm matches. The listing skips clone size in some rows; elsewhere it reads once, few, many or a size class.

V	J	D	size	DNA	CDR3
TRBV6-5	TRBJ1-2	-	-	TGTGCCAGCAGTTACGATCCCGACATCACGAACTATGGCTACACCTTC	CASSYDPDITNYGYTF
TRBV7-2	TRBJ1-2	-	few	TGTGCCAGCAGCTTAGCTACAGGGAGAGGGAATGGCTACACCTTC	CASSLATGRGNGYTF
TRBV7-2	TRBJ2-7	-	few	TGTGCCAGCAGCTTAGGCTTGAGCTCCTACGAGCAGTACTTC	CASSLGLSSYEQYF
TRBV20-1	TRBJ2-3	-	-	TGCAGTGCTGAGTTCACAGATACGCAGTATTTT	CSAEFTDTQYF
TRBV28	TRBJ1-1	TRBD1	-	TGTGCCAGCAGTTTTCTGGGACAGAGGGTAGTGAACACTGAAGCTTTCTTT	CASSFLGQRVVNTEAFF
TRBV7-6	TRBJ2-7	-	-	TGTGCCAGCAGGTTAGCGGTGAGCCCCTACGAGCAGTACTTC	CASRLAVSPYEQYF
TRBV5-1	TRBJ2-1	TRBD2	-	TGCGCCAGTTGGGCGGGGGGCTCCTACAATGAGCAGTTCTTC	CASWAGGSYNEQFF
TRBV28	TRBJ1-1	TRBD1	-	TGTGCCAGCAGTCCTAACAGGGGGCGCACTGAAGCTTTCTTT	CASSPNRGRTEAFF
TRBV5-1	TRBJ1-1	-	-	TGCGCCAGCAGCATGAGGGGGGGCACTGAAGCTTTCTTT	CASSMRGGTEAFF
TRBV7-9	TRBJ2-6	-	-	TGTGCCAGCAGCTTAGGACAGTTGAGCTCTGGGGCCAACGTCCTGACTTTC	CASSLGQLSSGANVLTF
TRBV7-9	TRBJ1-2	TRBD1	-	TGTTCCAGCAGCTTGACAGGGGATGGCTACACCTTC	CSSSLTGDGYTF
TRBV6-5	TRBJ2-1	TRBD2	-	TGTGCCAGCAGCCGCCGGGGGGACTACTACAATGAGCAGTTCTTC	CASSRRGDYYNEQFF
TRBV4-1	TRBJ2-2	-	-	TGCGCCAGCAGCCAAGAACCCTCACCGGGATCCGGGGAGCTGTTTTTT	CASSQEPSPGSGELFF
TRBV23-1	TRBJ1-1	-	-	TGCGCCAGCAGTCACTCGAGACGGGGGAACACTGAAGCTTTCTTT	CASSHSRRGNTEAFF